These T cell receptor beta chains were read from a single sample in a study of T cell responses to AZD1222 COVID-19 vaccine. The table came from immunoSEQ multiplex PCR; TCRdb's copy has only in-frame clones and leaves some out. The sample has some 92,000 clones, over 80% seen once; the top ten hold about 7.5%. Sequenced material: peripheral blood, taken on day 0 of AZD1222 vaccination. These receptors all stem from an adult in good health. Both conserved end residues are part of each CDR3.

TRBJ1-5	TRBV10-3	CAISFDTLGQPQHF
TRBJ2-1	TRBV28	CASSLYASGGGSYNEQFF
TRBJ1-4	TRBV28	CASRAPDRGSEKLFF
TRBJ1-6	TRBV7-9	CASSPPLGVEASPLHF
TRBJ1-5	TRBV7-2	CASSLYKRPQHF
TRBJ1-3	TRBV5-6	CASGLLSGNTIYF
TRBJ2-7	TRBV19	CASSSRVTEQYF
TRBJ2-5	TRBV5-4	CASRDNSGAQETQYF
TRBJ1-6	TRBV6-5	CASSYSGSSYNSPLHF
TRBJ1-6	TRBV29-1	CSVSTGTANNSPLHF
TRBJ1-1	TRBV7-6	CASSALGPRNTEAFF
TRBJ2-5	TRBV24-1	CATSDSRGAGETQYF
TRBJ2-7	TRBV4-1	CASSQTSGTYEQYF
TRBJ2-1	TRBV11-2	CASSFEPGLAGGSEQFF
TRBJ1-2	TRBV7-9	CASSSTYDSRYGYTF
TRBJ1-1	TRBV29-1	CSVAGSRAEAFF
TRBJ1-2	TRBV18	CASSPPSGQGNYGYTF
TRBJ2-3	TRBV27	CASSLWASPDTQYF
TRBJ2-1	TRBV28	CASSKGYGEQFF
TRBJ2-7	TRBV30	CAWSRDLTAYEQYF
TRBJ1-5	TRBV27	CASSINSNQPQHF
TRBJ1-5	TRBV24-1	CATSDGTHNQPQHF
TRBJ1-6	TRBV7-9	CASSLVVHSPLHF
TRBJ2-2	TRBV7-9	CASSLVSGGLNTGELFF
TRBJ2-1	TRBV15	CATSRGGYQGRRQFF
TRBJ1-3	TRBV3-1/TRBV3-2	CASSQRESGNTIYF
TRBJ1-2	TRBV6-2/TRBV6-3	CASSYDGRNGYTF
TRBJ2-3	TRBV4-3	CASSPGGAGDTQYF
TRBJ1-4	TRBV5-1	CASSSGPNEKLFF
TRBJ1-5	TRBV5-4	CASSEMGNQPQHF
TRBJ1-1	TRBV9	CASSVDGTEAFF
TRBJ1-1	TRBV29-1	CSVEEFGNTEAFF
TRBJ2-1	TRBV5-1	CASSSQTGWEYEQFF
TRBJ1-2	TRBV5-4	CASSLKGFNYGYTF
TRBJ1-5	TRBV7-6	CASSPDGGGYQPQHF
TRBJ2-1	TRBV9	CASSGYGKLYNEQFF
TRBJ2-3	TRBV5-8	CASSRQGAGTDTQYF
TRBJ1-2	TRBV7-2	CASSLAAGGSGYTF
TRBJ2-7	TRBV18	CASSPRQGGPREQYF
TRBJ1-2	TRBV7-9	CASSLAAQGDGYTF
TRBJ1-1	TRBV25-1	CASSEVGENTEAFF
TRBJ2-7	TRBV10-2	CASSEFPLAGSTYEQYF
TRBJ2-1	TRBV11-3	CASSLGGGTEYNEQFF
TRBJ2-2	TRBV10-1	CASSAASGLAVTGELFF
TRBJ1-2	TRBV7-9	CASSPDRFNYGYTF
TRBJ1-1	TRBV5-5	CASSPRDRGFILDTEAFF
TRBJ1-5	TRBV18	CASSGGDRGQPQHF
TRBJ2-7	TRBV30	CAWSVLSGELDEQYF
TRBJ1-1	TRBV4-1	CASSQPRGLESEAFF
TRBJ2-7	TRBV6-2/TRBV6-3	CASSTGLEQYF
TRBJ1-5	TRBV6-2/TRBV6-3	CASSLQGAWGNQPQHF
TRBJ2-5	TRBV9	CASSVAGGKGETQYF